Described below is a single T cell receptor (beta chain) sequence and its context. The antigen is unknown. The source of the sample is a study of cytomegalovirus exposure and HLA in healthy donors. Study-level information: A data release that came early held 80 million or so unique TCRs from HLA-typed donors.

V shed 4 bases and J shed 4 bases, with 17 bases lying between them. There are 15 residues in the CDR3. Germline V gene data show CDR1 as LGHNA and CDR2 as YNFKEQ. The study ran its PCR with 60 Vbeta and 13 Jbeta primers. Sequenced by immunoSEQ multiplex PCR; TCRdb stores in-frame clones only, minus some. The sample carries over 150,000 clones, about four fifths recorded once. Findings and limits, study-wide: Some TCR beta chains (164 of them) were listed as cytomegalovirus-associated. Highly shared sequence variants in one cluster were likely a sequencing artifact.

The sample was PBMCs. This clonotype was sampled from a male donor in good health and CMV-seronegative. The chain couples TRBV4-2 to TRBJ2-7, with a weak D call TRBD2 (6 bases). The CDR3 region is CASSRRREFLYEQYF. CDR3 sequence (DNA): TGTGCCAGCAGCCGGCGCCGGGAGTTCTTGTACGAGCAGTACTTC.